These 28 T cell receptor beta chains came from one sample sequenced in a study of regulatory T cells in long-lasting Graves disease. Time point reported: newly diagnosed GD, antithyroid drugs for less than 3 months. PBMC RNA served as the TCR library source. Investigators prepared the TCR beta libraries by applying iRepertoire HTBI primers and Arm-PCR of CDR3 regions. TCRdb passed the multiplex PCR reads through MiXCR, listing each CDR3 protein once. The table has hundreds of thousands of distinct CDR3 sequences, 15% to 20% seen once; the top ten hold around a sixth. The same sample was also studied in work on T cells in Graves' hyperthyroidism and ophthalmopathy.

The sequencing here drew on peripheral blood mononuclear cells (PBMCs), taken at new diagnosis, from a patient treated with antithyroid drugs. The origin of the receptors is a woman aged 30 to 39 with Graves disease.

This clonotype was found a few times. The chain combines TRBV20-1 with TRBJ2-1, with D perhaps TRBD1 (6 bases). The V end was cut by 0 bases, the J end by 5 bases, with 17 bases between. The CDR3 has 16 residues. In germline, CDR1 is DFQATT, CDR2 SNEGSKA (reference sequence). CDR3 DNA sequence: TGCAGTGCTAGAGATAAATACAGGGAAATCGACAATGAGCAGTTCTTC. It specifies CSARDKYREIDNEQFF.

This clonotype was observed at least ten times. Here the CDR3 reads CASSLSDTHGYTF. The CDR3 DNA is TGTGCCAGCAGCTTGTCGGATACGCATGGCTACACCTTC. The J gene is TRBJ1-2, the V gene TRBV7-9; D uncertain. The CDR3 has 13 residues. CDR1 SEHNR and CDR2 FQNEAQ come from the germline V gene (reference sequence). V gave up 3 bases and J gave up 6 bases, with 11 bases separating them.

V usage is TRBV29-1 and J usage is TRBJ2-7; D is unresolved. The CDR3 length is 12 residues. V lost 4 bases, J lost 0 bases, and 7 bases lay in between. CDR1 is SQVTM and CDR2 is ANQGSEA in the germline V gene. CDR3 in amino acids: CSVVISSYEQYF. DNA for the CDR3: TGCAGCGTTGTTATAAGCTCCTACGAGCAGTACTTC.

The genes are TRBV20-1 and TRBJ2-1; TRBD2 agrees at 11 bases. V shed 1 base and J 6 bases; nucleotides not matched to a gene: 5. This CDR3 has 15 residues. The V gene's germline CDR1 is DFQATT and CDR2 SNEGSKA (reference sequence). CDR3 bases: TGCAGTGCTAGAGTGGTAGCGGGAGGGGGCAATGAGCAGTTCTTC. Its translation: CSARVVAGGGNEQFF.

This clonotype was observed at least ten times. The CDR3 region is CATRRSETGYTF. DNA for the CDR3: TGTGCCACCCGCCGCAGTGAGACCGGCTACACCTTC. This chain joins TRBV6-1 and TRBJ1-2; no reliable D call. Trimming shortened V by 10 bases and J by 8 bases, and 17 bases separated the two germline ends. CDR1 is MNHNS and CDR2 is SASEGT in the germline V gene. The CDR3 is 12 amino acids.

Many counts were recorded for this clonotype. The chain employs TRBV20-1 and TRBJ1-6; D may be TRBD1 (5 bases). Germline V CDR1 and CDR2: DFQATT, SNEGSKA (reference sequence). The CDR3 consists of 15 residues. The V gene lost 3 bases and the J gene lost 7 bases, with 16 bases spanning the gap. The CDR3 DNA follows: TGCAGTGCTAGGGGCAGGGAATTGAGGAATTCACCCCTCCACTTT. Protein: CSARGRELRNSPLHF.

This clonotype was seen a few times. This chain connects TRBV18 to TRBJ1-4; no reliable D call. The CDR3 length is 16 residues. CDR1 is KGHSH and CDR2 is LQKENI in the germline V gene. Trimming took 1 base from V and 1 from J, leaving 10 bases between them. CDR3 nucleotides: TGTGCCAGCTCACCACTGAGACGTGGAACTAATGAAAAACTGTTTTTT. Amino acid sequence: CASSPLRRGTNEKLFF.

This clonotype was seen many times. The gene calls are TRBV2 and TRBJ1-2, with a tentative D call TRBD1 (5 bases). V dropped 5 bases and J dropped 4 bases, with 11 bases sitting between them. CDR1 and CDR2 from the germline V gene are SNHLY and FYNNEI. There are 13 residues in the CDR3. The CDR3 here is CASSLGVPYGYTF. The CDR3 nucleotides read TGTGCCAGCAGTTTGGGGGTCCCCTATGGCTACACCTTC. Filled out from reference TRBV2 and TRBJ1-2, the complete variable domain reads EPEVTQTPSHQVTQMGQEVILRCVPISNHLYFYWYRQILGQKVEFLVSFYNNEISEKSEIFDDQFSVERPDGSNFTLKIRSTKLEDSAMYFCASSLGVPYGYTFGSGTRLTVV.

CDR3 region: CASSLKGLGGTDTQYF. CDR3 DNA: TGTGCCAGTAGCCTAAAGGGACTAGGAGGCACAGATACGCAGTATTTT. V gene TRBV19 combines with J gene TRBJ2-3; TRBD2 agrees at 8 bases. Germline V CDR1 and CDR2: LNHDA, SQIVND (reference sequence). Germline trimming cut 6 bases from V and 1 base from J; bases unmatched to any gene: 9. The CDR3 totals 16 residues.

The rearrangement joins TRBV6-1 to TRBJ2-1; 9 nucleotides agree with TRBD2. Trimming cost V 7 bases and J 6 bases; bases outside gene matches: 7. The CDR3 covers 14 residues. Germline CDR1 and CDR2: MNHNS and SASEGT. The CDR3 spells CASKKREVVNEQFF. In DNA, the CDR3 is TGTGCCAGCAAAAAGCGGGAGGTGGTCAATGAGCAGTTCTTC.

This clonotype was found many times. The CDR3, as DNA: TGTGCCATCGGGGCGGCGGATTGGCATGAGCAGTTCTTC. Residues: CAIGAADWHEQFF. The chain uses TRBV10-3 and TRBJ2-1, with D tentatively TRBD1 (5 bases). The CDR3 totals 13 residues. The V gene's germline CDR1 is ENHRY and CDR2 SYGVKD. V was pared by 8 bases and J by 8 bases, with 16 bases between.

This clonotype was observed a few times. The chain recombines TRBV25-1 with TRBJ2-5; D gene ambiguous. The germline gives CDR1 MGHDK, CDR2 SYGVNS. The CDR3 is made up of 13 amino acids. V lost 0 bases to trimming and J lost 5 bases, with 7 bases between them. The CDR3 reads CASSEYNPETQYF. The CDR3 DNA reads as TGTGCCAGCAGTGAATATAATCCGGAGACCCAGTACTTC.

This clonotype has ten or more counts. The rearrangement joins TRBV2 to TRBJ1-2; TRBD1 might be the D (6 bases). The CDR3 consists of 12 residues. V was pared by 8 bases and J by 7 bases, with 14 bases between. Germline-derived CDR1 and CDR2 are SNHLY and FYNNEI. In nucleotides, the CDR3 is TGTGCCAGCGGGGGCAGGGTTTCTGGCTACACCTTC. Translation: CASGGRVSGYTF.

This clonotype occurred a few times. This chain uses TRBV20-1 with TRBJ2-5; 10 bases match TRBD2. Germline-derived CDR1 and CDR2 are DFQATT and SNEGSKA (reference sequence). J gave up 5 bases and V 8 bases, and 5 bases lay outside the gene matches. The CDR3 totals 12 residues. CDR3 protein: CSLAGALETQYF. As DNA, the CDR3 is TGCAGTCTAGCGGGAGCTTTGGAGACCCAGTACTTC.

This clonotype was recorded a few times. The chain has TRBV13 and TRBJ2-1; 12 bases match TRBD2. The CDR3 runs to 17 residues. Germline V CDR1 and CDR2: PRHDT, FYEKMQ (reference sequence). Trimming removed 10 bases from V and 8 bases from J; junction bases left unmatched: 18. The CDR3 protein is CATPRSPTTSGSDEQFF. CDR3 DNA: TGTGCCACCCCCCGGTCTCCGACGACTAGCGGGAGTGATGAGCAGTTCTTC.

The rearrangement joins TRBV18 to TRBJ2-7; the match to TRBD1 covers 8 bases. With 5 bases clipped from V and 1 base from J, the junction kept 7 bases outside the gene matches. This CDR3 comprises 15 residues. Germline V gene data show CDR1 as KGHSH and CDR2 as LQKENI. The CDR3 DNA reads TGTGCCAGCTCAGTGCTGGACAGGGTTTCCTACGAGCAGTACTTC. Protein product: CASSVLDRVSYEQYF.

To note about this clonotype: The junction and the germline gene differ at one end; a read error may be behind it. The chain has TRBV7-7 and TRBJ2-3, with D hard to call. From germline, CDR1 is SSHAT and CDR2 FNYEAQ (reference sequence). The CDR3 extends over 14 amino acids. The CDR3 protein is CASSLGPVGDTQYF. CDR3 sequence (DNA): TGTGCTAGCAGCTTAGGTCCGGTTGGGGATACGCAGTATTTT.

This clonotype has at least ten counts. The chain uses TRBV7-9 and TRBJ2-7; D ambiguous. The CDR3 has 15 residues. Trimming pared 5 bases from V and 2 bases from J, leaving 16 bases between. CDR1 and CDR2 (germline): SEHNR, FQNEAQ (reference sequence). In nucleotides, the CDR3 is TGTGCCAGCAGCCCTACCCGGGCCACAGCCTACGAGCAGTACTTC. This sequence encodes CASSPTRATAYEQYF.

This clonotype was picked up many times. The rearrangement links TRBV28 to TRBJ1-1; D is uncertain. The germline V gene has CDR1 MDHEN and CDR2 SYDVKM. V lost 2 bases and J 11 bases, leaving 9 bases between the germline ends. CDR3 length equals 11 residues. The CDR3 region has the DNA TGTGCCAGCAGTTTAACCCTTCGGGCTTTCTTT. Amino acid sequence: CASSLTLRAFF.

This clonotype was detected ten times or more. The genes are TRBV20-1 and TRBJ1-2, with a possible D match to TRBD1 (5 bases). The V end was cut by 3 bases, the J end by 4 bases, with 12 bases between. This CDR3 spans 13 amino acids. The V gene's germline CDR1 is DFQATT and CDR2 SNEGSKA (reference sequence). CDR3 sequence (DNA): TGCAGTGCTAGGGGTACAGGTCCCTATGGCTACACCTTC. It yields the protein CSARGTGPYGYTF.

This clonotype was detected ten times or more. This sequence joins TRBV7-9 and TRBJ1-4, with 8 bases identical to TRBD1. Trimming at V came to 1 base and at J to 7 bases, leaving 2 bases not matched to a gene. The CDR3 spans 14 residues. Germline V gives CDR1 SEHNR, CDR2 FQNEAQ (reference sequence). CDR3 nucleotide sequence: TGTGCCAGCAGCTTAGGACAGGGGCCTGAAAAACTGTTTTTT. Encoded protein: CASSLGQGPEKLFF.

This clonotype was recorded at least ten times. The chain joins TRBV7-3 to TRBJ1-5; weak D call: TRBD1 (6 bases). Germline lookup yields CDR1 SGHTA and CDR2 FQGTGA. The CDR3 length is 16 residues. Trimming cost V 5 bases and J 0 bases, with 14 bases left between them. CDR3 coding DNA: TGTGCCAGCAGCCTTGACAGGAAAACTAGCAATCAGCCCCAGCATTTT. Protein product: CASSLDRKTSNQPQHF.

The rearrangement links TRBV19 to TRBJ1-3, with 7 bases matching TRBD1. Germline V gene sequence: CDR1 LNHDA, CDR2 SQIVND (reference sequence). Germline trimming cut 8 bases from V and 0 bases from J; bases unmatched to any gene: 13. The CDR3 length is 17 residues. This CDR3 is CASRKAGTATSGNTIYF. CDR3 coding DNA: TGTGCCAGTCGTAAAGCCGGGACAGCCACCTCTGGAAACACCATATATTTT.

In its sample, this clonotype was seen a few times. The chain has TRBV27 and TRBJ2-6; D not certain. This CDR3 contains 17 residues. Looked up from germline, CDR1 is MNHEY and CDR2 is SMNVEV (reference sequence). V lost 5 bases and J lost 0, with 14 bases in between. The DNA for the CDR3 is TGTGCCAGCAGTCTTTGGGCCGAAAGCTCTGGGGCCAACGTCCTGACTTTC. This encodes CASSLWAESSGANVLTF.

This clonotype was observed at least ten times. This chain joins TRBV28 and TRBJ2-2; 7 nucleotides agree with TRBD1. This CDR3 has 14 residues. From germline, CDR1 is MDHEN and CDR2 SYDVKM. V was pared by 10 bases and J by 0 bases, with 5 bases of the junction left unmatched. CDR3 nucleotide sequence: TGTGCCATCCGGACAGGCGCGAACACCGGGGAGCTGTTTTTT. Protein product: CAIRTGANTGELFF.

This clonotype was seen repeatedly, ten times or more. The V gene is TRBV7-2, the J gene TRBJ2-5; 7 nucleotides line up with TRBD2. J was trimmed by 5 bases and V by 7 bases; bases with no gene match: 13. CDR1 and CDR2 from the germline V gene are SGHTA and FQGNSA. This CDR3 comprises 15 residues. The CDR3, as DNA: TGTGCCAGCACCAAAGCGGGGCTGGGCGTGGAGACCCAGTACTTC. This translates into CASTKAGLGVETQYF. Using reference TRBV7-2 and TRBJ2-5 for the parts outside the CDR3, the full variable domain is GAGVSQSPSNKVTEKGKDVELRCDPISGHTALYWYRQSLGQGLEFLIYFQGNSAPDKSGLPSDRFSAERTGGSVSTLTIQRTQQEDSAVYLCASTKAGLGVETQYFGPGTRLLVL.

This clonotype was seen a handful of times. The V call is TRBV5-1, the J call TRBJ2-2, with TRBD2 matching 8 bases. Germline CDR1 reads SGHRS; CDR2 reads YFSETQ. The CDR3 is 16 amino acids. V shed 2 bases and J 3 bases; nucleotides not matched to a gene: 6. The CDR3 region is CASSFLAGGYTGELFF. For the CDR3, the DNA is TGCGCCAGCAGCTTCTTGGCGGGAGGTTACACCGGGGAGCTGTTTTTT.

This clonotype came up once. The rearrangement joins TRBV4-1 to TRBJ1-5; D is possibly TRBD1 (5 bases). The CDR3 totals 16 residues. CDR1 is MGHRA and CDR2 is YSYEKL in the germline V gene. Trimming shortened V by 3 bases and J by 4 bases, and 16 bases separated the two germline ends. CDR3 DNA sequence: TGCGCCAGCAGCCACGCCGCGGGGGACTCGAATCAGCCCCAGCATTTT. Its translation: CASSHAAGDSNQPQHF.